This T cell receptor (beta chain) was sequenced for a study of neurological immune-mediated disorders. This clonotype was found many times. Its specificity is unknown. Study results and caveats: CDR3 amino acid sequences of expanded clones were not shared across subjects, a result suggesting private repertoires in all groups. The highest TCR clonal expansion occurred in HTLV-1-associated myelopathy; multiple sclerosis fell below healthy controls.

The method for making cDNA was 5'RACE, and it used 10-nucleotide random UMIs. TCRdb itself ran the 5' RACE reads through MiXCR, one entry per CDR3 protein. This sample has approximately 47,000 distinct CDR3 sequences, with roughly 12% found just once. Time point of the sample: longitudinal time-point 3. The unsorted libraries were produced from 2 million PBMCs held at -80 C. The CDR3 covers 17 residues. Germline V gene lookup returns CDR1 LGHNA and CDR2 YNFKEQ. V lost 0 bases and J lost 9; bases outside the gene matches: 14. The TCR sequence derives from a male donor with HTLV-1-associated myelopathy (HAM/TSP). Specimen: PBMCs. The rearrangement uses TRBV4-2 and TRBJ2-5, with 9 bases that match TRBD2. In DNA, the CDR3 is TGTGCCAGCAGCCAAGAAGCTGTAGCGGGGGCCTCCGGGGCCCAGTACTTC. Its translation: CASSQEAVAGASGAQYF.